The present T cell receptor (beta chain) was sequenced within a study of shared clonotypes between healthy human individuals. Using immunoSEQ multiplex PCR, the repertoire was profiled, and TCRdb retains in-frame clones only, with some absent. In the table there are some 530,000 clones, over 70% of which are singletons. In germline, CDR1 is SNHLY, CDR2 FYNNEI. The CDR3 consists of 14 residues. V was pared by 6 bases and J by 0 bases, with 12 bases between. This rearrangement joins TRBV2 to TRBJ2-7, with D tentatively TRBD2 (7 bases). The clonotype originates from a middle-aged woman in good health. Some clones in this sample may be carry-over from other donors' samples. The specimen sequenced was PBMCs. For the CDR3, the DNA is TGTGCCAGCAGGGCGGGGGCGAGCTCCTACGAGCAGTACTTC. Protein product: CASRAGASSYEQYF.